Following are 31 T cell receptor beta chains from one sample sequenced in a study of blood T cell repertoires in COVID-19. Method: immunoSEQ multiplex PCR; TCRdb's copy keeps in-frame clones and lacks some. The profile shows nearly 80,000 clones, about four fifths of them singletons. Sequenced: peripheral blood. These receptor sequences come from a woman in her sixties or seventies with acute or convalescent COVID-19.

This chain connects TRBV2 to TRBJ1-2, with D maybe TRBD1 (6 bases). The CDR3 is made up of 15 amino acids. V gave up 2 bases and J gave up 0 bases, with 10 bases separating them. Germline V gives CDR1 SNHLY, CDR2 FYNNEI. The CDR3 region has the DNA TGTGCCAGCAGTGAACGCGACAGGACTAACTATGGCTACACCTTC. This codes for CASSERDRTNYGYTF.

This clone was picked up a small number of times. CDR3 in amino acids: CATSGVGNTEAFF. CDR3 coding DNA: TGTGCCACCTCGGGAGTCGGGAACACTGAAGCTTTCTTT. J is TRBJ1-1 and V is TRBV3-1 (or the pseudogene TRBV3-2); D gene unclear. Deletions cut 10 bases from V and 1 base from J, with 13 bases between. CDR3 size: 13 residues. Germline V gene data show CDR1 as LGHDT and CDR2 as YNNKEL (reference sequence).

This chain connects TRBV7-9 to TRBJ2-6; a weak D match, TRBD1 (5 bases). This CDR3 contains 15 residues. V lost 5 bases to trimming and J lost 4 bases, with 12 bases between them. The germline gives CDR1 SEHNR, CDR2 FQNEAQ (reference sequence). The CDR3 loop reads CASSPRVAGANVLTF. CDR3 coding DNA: TGTGCCAGCAGCCCCAGGGTCGCCGGGGCCAACGTCCTGACTTTC.

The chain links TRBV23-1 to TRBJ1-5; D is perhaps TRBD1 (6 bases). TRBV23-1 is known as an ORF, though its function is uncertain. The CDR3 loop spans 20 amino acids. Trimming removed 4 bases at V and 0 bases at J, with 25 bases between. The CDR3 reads CASSLDRQGSRNSSNQPQHF. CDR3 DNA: TGCGCCAGCAGTCTCGACAGGCAGGGGTCGCGCAACAGTAGCAATCAGCCCCAGCATTTT.

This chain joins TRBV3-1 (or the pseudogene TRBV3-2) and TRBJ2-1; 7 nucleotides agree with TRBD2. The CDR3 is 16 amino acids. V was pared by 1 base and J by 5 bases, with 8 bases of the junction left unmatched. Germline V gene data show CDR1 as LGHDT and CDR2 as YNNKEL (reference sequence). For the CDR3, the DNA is TGTGCCAGCAGCCAAGGGCTAGCGGAGGGGAACAATGAGCAGTTCTTC. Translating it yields CASSQGLAEGNNEQFF.

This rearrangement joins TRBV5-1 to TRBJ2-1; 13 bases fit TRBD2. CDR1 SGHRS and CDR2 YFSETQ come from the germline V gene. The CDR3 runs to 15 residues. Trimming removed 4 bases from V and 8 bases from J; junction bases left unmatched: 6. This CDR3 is CASSPTSGRRHEQFF. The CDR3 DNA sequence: TGCGCCAGCAGCCCGACTAGCGGGAGGCGTCATGAGCAGTTCTTC.

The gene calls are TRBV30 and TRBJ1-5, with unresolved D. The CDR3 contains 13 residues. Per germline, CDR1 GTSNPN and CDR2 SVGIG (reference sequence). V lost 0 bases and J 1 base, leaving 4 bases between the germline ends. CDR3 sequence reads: CAWSVASNQPQHF. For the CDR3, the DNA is TGTGCCTGGAGTGTAGCCAGCAATCAGCCCCAGCATTTT.

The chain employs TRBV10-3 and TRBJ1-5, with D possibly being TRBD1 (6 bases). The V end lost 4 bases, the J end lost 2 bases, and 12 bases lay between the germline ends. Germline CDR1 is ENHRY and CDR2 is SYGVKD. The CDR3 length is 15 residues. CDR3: CAISVARGGNQPQHF. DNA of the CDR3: TGTGCCATCAGTGTTGCCAGGGGAGGCAATCAGCCCCAGCATTTT.

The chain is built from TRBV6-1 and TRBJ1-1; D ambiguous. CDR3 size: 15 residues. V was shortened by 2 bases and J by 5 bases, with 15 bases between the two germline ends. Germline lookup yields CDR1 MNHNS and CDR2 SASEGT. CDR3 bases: TGTGCCAGCAGTGAACCCGGCAGGACGGGAACTGAAGCTTTCTTT. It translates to CASSEPGRTGTEAFF.

CDR3 in DNA: TGCGCCAGCAGCCGCTTCCCGGGATTTCAAGAGACCCAGTACTTC. This codes for CASSRFPGFQETQYF. The V gene is TRBV4-1, the J gene TRBJ2-5, with D maybe TRBD2 (5 bases). Germline V lookup: CDR1 MGHRA, CDR2 YSYEKL. This CDR3 comprises 15 residues. V dropped 4 bases and J dropped 2 bases, with 14 bases sitting between them.

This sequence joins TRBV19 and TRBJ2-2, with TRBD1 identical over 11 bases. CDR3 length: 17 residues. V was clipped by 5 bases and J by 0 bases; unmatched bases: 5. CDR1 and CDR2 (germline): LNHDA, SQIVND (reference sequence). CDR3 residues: CASSLWTGGANTGELFF. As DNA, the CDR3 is TGTGCCAGTAGTTTATGGACAGGGGGCGCGAACACCGGGGAGCTGTTTTTT. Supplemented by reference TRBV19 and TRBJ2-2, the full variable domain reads DGGITQSPKYLFRKEGQNVTLSCEQNLNHDAMYWYRQDPGQGLRLIYYSQIVNDFQKGDIAEGYSVSREKKESFPLTVTSAQKNPTAFYLCASSLWTGGANTGELFFGEGSRLTVL.

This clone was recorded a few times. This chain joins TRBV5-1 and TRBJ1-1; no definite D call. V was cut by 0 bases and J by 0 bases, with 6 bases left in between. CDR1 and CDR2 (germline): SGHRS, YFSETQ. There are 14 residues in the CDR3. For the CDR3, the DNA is TGCGCCAGCAGCTTGGACGGTGTGAACACTGAAGCTTTCTTT. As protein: CASSLDGVNTEAFF.

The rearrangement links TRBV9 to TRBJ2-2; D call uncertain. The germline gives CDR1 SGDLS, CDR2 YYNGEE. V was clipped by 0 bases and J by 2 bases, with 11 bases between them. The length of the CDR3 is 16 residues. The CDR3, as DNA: TGTGCCAGCAGCGTAGGCCCTAGTCAAAACACCGGGGAGCTGTTTTTT. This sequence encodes CASSVGPSQNTGELFF.

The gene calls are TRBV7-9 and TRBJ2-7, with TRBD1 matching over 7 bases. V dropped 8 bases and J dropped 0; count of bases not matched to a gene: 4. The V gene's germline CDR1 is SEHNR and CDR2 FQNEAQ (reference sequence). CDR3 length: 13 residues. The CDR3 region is CASAKGASYEQYF. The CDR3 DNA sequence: TGTGCCAGCGCGAAGGGGGCCTCCTACGAGCAGTACTTC.

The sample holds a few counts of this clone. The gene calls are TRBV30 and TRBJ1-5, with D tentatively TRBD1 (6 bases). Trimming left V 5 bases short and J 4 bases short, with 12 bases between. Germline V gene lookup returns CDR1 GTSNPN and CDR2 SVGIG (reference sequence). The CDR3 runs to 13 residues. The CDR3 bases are TGTGCCTGGTCGGACAGCCGGAATCAGCCCCAGCATTTT. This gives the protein CAWSDSRNQPQHF.

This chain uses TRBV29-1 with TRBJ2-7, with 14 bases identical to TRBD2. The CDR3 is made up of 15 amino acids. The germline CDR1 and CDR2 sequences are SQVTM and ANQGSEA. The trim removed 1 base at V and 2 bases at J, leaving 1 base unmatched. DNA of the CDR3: TGCAGCGTTGAAGGGGGACTAGCGGGAGCCTACGAGCAGTACTTC. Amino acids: CSVEGGLAGAYEQYF.

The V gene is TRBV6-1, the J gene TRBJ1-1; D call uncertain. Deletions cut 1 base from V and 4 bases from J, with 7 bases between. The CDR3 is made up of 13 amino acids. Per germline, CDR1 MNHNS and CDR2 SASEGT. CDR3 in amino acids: CASSEVAVTEAFF. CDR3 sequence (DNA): TGTGCCAGCAGTGAAGTGGCCGTCACTGAAGCTTTCTTT.

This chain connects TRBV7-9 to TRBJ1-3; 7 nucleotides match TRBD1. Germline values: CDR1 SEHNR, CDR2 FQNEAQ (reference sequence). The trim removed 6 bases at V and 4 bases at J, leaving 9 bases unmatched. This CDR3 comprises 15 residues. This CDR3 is CASRPTTGPGNTIYF. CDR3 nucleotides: TGTGCCAGCAGACCGACGACAGGGCCGGGAAACACCATATATTTT.

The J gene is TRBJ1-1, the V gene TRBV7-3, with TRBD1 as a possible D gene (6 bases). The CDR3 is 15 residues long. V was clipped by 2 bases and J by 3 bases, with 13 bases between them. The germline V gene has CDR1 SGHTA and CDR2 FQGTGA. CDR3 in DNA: TGTGCCAGCAGCTTATCGTGGGGGCTTGACACTGAAGCTTTCTTT. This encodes CASSLSWGLDTEAFF.

The CDR3 coding sequence is TGTGCCATCGGGGGACTACTCTCTGGAAACACCATATATTTT. Translation: CAIGGLLSGNTIYF. The V call is TRBV10-3, the J call TRBJ1-3; D is perhaps TRBD1 (5 bases). V was cut by 8 bases and J by 0 bases, with 11 bases left in between. The germline V gene has CDR1 ENHRY and CDR2 SYGVKD. This CDR3 has 14 amino acids.

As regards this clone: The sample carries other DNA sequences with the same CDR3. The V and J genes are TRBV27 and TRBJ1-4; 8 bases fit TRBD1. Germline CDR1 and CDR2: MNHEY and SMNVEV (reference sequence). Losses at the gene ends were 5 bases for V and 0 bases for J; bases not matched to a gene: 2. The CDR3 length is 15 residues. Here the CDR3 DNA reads TGTGCCAGCAGTCCACAGGGGGCAACTAATGAAAAACTGTTTTTT. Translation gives CASSPQGATNEKLFF.

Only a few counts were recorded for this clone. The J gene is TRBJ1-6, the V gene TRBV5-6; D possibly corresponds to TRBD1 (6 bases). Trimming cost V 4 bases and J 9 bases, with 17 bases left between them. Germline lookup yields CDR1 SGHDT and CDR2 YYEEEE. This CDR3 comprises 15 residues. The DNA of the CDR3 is TGTGCCAGCAGCAGATCAACAGGGAGGGTTTCACCCCTCCACTTT. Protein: CASSRSTGRVSPLHF. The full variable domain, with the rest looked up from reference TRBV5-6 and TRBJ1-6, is DAGVTQSPTHLIKTRGQQVTLRCSPKSGHDTVSWYQQALGQGPQFIFQYYEEEERQRGNFPDRFSGHQFPNYSSELNVNALLLGDSALYLCASSRSTGRVSPLHFGNGTRLTVT.

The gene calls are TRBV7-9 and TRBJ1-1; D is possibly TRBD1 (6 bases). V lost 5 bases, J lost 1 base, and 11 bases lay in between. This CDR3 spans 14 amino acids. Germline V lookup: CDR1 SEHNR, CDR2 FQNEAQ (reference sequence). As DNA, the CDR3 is TGTGCCAGCAGCGAGCAGGGGCGGAACACTGAAGCTTTCTTT. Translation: CASSEQGRNTEAFF.

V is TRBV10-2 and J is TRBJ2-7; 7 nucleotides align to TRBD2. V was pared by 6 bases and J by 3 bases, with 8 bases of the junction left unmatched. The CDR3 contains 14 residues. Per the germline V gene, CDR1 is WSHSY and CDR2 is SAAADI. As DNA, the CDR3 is TGCGCCAGCAGACGGGGGAGGGATGTCTACGAGCAGTACTTC. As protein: CASRRGRDVYEQYF.

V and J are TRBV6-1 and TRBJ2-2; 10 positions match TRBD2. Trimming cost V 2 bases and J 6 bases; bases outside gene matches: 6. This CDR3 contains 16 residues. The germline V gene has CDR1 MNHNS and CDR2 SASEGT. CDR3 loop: CASSERLAGSPGELFF. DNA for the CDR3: TGTGCCAGCAGTGAAAGACTAGCGGGCTCGCCCGGGGAGCTGTTTTTT.

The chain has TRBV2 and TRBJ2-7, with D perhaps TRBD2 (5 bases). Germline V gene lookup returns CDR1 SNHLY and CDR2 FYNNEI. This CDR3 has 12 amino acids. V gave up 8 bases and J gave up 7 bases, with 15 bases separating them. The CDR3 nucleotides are TGTGCCAGCGGCGCGGACTGGAAAGAGCAGTACTTC. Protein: CASGADWKEQYF.

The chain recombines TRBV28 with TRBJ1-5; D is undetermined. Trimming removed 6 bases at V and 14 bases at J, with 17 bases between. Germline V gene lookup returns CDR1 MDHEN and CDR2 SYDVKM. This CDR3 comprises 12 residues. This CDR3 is CASRPPGGREHF. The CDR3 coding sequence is TGTGCCAGCAGGCCTCCAGGAGGAAGGGAGCATTTT. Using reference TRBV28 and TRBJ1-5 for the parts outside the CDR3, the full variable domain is DVKVTQSSRYLVKRTGEKVFLECVQDMDHENMFWYRQDPGLGLRLIYFSYDVKMKEKGDIPEGYSVSREKKERFSLILESASTNQTSMYLCASRPPGGREHFGDGTRLSIL.

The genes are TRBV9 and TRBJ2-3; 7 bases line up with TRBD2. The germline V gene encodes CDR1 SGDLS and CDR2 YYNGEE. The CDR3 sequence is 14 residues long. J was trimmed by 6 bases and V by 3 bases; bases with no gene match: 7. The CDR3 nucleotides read TGTGCCAGCAGCGCAAGGACTAGTTGGGATACGCAGTATTTT. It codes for CASSARTSWDTQYF.

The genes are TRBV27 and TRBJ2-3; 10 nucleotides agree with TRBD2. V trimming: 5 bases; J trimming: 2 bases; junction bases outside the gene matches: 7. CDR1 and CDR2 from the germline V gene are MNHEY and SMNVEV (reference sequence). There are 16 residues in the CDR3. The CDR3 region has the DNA TGTGCCAGCAGTCCTCGGAGCGGGAGGGACACAGATACGCAGTATTTT. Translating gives CASSPRSGRDTDTQYF.

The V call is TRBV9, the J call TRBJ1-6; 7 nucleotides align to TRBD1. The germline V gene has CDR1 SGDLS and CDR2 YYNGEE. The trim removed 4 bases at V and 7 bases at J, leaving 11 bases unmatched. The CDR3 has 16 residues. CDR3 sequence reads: CASSPRQGESNSPLHF. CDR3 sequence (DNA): TGTGCCAGCAGCCCCCGACAGGGAGAAAGCAATTCACCCCTCCACTTT.

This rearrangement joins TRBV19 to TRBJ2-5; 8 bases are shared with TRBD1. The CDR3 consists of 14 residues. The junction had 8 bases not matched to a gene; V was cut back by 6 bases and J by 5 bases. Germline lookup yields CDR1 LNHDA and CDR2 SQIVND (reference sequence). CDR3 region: CASRAGGAGETQYF. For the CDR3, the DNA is TGTGCCAGTAGAGCAGGGGGCGCCGGGGAGACCCAGTACTTC.